This T cell receptor beta chain appears in the sequencing data of a study of blood T cell repertoires in COVID-19. Study details: Acute and convalescent COVID-19 samples came from the United States, Italy and Spain. T cells, B-cell-depleted T cells, or PBMCs provided the cDNA or gDNA that served as material.

In the source study's methods: Amplification from reference gene primers served as the basis for estimated nucleated cell counts. Here immunoSEQ multiplex PCR was the method, and the copy in TCRdb shows in-frame clones only, minus some. That table gives V, J and clone size, and the DNA gave D and trimming. The data contain roughly 120,000 clones, 86% of them singletons. V trimming: 0 bases; J trimming: 0 bases; junction bases outside the gene matches: 6. Per the germline V gene, CDR1 is SGHNT and CDR2 is YYREEE (reference sequence). This CDR3 region has 17 residues. This clone was seen just once. The sample comprised peripheral blood. This chain links TRBV5-4 with TRBJ2-1; 7 nucleotides match TRBD2. The receptor's source is a man between 40 and 49 years old with acute or convalescent COVID-19. The CDR3 reads CASSLGSSGSSYNEQFF. The CDR3 region has the DNA TGTGCCAGCAGCTTGGGATCTAGCGGTAGCTCCTACAATGAGCAGTTCTTC.